A single TCR beta chain is shown here with its context. Its antigen specificity is not known. No much larger clonotype is one base removed from it; base qualities were not supplied. The entry originates in a study of blood T cell repertoires in COVID-19 (dated by TCRdb to 2019 to 2021). Some background on the complete study: Collaborator samples came from the United States, Italy and Spain and covered acute and convalescent phases of COVID-19. The material from the prospective study consisted of cDNA or gDNA derived from T cells, B-cell-depleted T cells, or PBMCs. Subjects who had been exposed to COVID-19, were actively infected with it, or had recovered from it provided the deeply sampled blood TCRbeta repertoires that made up the dataset. The repertoires were released in a freely available public database meant as a resource for research on the immune response to SARS-CoV-2. Samples came from the ongoing ImmuneRACE study (first 160 participants) plus 1,254 subjects from 6 global collaborators. The sample metadata nearly always contained a de-identified subject ID, COVID-19 status, age in years and sex. HLA class I and class II types, where available, came from metadata supplied by the sample provider rather than from assay-based typing. The research as a whole found: The quantity of clinical and demographic metadata differed by source and by participant and was supplied without curation.

Whole blood was collected in K2EDTA tubes by collaborating institutions according to the institutions' own protocols. For TCRbeta analysis, collaborators shipped samples as frozen whole blood, isolated PBMCs, or DNA extracted from either of those sample types. TCRbeta CDR3 regions were amplified from genomic DNA using the immunoSEQ Assay, a bias-controlled multiplex PCR. On the authors' methods: The number of nucleated cells in each sample was estimated by amplification of reference gene primers within the assay. To quantify the absolute abundance of each unique TCRbeta CDR3 rearrangement, sequence reads were collapsed and filtered. For each sample, productive Simpson clonality was calculated as the square root of Simpson's diversity index across productive rearrangements. This immuneACCESS table, as held by TCRdb, lists in-frame sequences with V and J called but not all clones. Of the missing ones, under half trace to an unresolved V gene in checked studies; the others have no known cause. That table gives V, J and clone size, and the DNA gave D and trimming. This sample gives 130,000 to 150,000 clones in total; about four fifths of them show up just once. The ten largest make up 4.5% to 5.5% of the sample.

The CDR3 runs 15 amino acids, cysteine and phenylalanine included. Of all the DNA, just the CDR3 is kept, 45 bases in frame from base 1. The V and J ends are trimmed by 5 bases and 0 bases, leaving 12 bases between them. In the germline V gene, CDR1 corresponds to SNHLY and CDR2 to FYNNEI. This chain joins TRBV2 to TRBJ2-3, with TRBD1 perhaps the D gene, on 6 matching bases. Sequences were obtained from peripheral blood. The source of this sequence is a human donor in a cohort sampled during active COVID-19. The nucleotide sequence is TGTGCCAGCAGTCCTACCAGGGGTAGCACAGATACGCAGTATTTT. Its amino acids are CASSPTRGSTDTQYF.